Sequencing of this TCR beta chain was carried out in a study of cytomegalovirus exposure and HLA in healthy donors. Overall study context: One earlier analysis, a look at roughly 170 million T cells, found some 120 million unique TCR beta sequences.

Both 60 Vbeta primers and 13 Jbeta primers went into the PCR. Here immunoSEQ multiplex PCR was the method, and the copy in TCRdb shows in-frame clones only, minus some. This repertoire comprises just over 60,000 clones; its ten largest clones make up 5.3%. CDR1 is ENHRY and CDR2 is SYGVKD in the germline V gene. V dropped 8 bases and J dropped 6; count of bases not matched to a gene: 12. CDR3 length equals 14 residues. As to this clone: Its specificity is not known.

Overall study findings and caveats: The study assumed roughly uniform donor sequencing depth for presence/absence analyses. Per a later analysis, 15,000 to 20,000 TCR beta sequences showed association with HLA alleles at 0.05 false discovery rate.

The sequenced material came from PBMCs. The receptor was isolated from a man between 25 and 39 years old in good health and CMV-seropositive. V and J are TRBV10-3 and TRBJ2-7; 8 bases match TRBD1. The chain's CDR3 is CAIGGVAGGGEQYF. In nucleotides, the CDR3 is TGTGCCATCGGTGGAGTGGCAGGGGGCGGCGAGCAGTACTTC.